The 11 T cell receptor beta chains listed next were all sequenced from one sample in a study of T cells in Graves' hyperthyroidism and ophthalmopathy. The TCR beta CDR3 regions underwent amplification using RNA transcripts as the source. The HTBI primer set was used in a first-round RT-PCR of the TCR CDR3. MiXCR was run by TCRdb on the multiplex PCR reads, yielding one entry per CDR3 protein. This table has around 690,000 distinct CDR3 sequences, about 20% appearing once. The sample taken for sequencing was blood. The receptors here all came from a man aged 30-40 years with Graves' ophthalmopathy.

This clonotype was recorded many times. J is TRBJ1-5 and V is TRBV5-5, with 7 bases that match TRBD1. V shed 3 bases and J 0 bases; nucleotides not matched to a gene: 3. Germline CDR1 reads SGHKS; CDR2 reads YYEKEE (reference sequence). The CDR3 runs 15 residues. The DNA for the CDR3 is TGTGCCAGCAGCTGGGGACAGAATAGCAATCAGCCCCAGCATTTT. Protein sequence: CASSWGQNSNQPQHF.

In this sample, this clonotype turned up many times. V usage is TRBV7-9 and J usage is TRBJ2-3; 11 bases fit TRBD2. J lost 2 bases, V lost 5 bases, and 9 bases had no gene match. The CDR3 runs 17 residues. Per germline, CDR1 SEHNR and CDR2 FQNEAQ (reference sequence). The CDR3 sequence is CASSAGTSGSLTDTQYF. CDR3 nucleotides: TGTGCCAGCAGCGCCGGGACTAGCGGTTCCCTCACAGATACGCAGTATTTT.

This clonotype has a count of ten or more. The genes are TRBV12-3 or TRBV12-4 and TRBJ2-1, with 8 bases matching TRBD2. V shed 5 bases, J shed 4 bases, and the junction held 13 bases outside the gene matches. This CDR3 spans 17 amino acids. The CDR3 loop reads CASSPRRGAGAYNEQFF. CDR3 sequence (DNA): TGTGCCAGCAGTCCCCGCCGGGGAGCGGGAGCGTACAATGAGCAGTTCTTC.

The chain is built from TRBV6-2 or TRBV6-3 and TRBJ1-5, with no clear D. CDR1 is MNHEY, CDR2 SVGEGT, per germline. The V and J ends lost 4 bases and 9 bases respectively, with 25 bases between them. The CDR3 extends over 17 amino acids. CDR3 region: CASSLHLATERDSPQHF. DNA of the CDR3: TGTGCCAGCAGTTTGCACCTGGCGACGGAGAGAGATTCGCCCCAGCATTTT.

There are many counts of this clonotype. The V and J genes are TRBV2 and TRBJ1-1; D remains ambiguous. The CDR3 loop spans 10 amino acids. With 8 bases removed from V and 8 bases from J, the gap between germline ends came to 9 bases. Germline-derived CDR1 and CDR2 are SNHLY and FYNNEI. CDR3 protein: CASAVGEAFF. CDR3 sequence (DNA): TGTGCCAGCGCGGTGGGAGAAGCTTTCTTT.

The sample holds many counts of this clonotype. The chain combines TRBV28 with TRBJ2-1, with D possibly TRBD1 on 6 matching bases. The CDR3 has 11 amino acids. V gave up 6 bases and J gave up 9 bases, with 9 bases separating them. Germline values: CDR1 MDHEN, CDR2 SYDVKM. CDR3 sequence (DNA): TGTGCCAGCAGCCGGACAGTTGAGCAGTTCTTC. This codes for CASSRTVEQFF.

V is TRBV4-1 and J is TRBJ1-1, with D uncertain. Germline V lookup: CDR1 MGHRA, CDR2 YSYEKL. The CDR3 spans 13 residues. Trimming removed 3 bases from V and 2 bases from J, with 7 bases in between. The CDR3 nucleotides are TGCGCCAGCAGCCAGGCCATTAACACTGAAGCTTTCTTT. This encodes CASSQAINTEAFF.

This clonotype showed up many times. Sequence at one end of the junction differs from germline and may be a read error. The rearrangement joins TRBV27 to TRBJ2-3, with TRBD2 matching 8 bases. The CDR3 runs to 16 residues. Germline V lookup: CDR1 MNHEY, CDR2 SMNVEV (reference sequence). The CDR3 region is CATSMGSGTFADTQYF. CDR3 nucleotide sequence: TGTGCCACCAGTATGGGTAGCGGGACGTTCGCAGATACGCAGTATTTT.

This clonotype was seen a handful of times. The genes are TRBV27 and TRBJ2-5; 7 bases align to TRBD2. CDR1 is MNHEY, CDR2 SMNVEV, per germline (reference sequence). Germline trimming cut 5 bases from V and 2 bases from J; bases unmatched to any gene: 8. The CDR3 covers 15 residues. The CDR3 protein is CASSPITSAQETQYF. The CDR3 DNA reads as TGTGCCAGCAGTCCGATAACTAGCGCGCAAGAGACCCAGTACTTC.

Many counts were recorded for this clonotype. This chain joins TRBV12-3 or TRBV12-4 and TRBJ1-5; TRBD1 aligns across 7 bases. V was pared by 2 bases and J by 6 bases, with 4 bases of the junction left unmatched. The CDR3 is made up of 14 amino acids. The CDR3 loop is CASSLRGGSQPQHF. The CDR3 nucleotides read TGTGCCAGCAGTTTACGAGGGGGCAGTCAGCCCCAGCATTTT.

This clonotype was observed a handful of times. The gene calls are TRBV12-3 or TRBV12-4 and TRBJ2-1, with 10 bases fitting TRBD2. Trimming at V came to 9 bases and at J to 6 bases, leaving 17 bases not matched to a gene. The CDR3 contains 17 residues. CDR3 in DNA: TGTGCCAGTCGAGGGCTAGCGGGAGTGGTTAGAGGCAATGAGCAGTTCTTC. Its protein product is CASRGLAGVVRGNEQFF.